The clone carrying this T cell receptor (beta chain) was detected ten times or more. The entry originates in a study of T-cell reconstitution after alpha-beta-depleted transplantation in children. The CDR3 spans 13 residues. Germline V gives CDR1 SGHRS, CDR2 YFSETQ. V was trimmed by 3 bases and J by 4 bases, leaving 10 bases between them. A library of TCRbeta sequences, prepared with unique molecular identifiers, was generated. From the PCR reads, TCRdb called clonotypes with MiXCR, one entry per CDR3 protein. The sample holds fewer than 120,000 distinct CDR3 sequences, about 9.4% seen once. This material consisted of PBMCs from the stem cell graft donor, taken from the stem cell graft. This receptor was taken from a human donor who donated a stem cell graft to a child with acute lymphoblastic leukemia. The V gene is TRBV5-1, the J gene TRBJ1-2; perhaps TRBD1 as D (5 bases). This CDR3 reads CASSSGHLYGYTF. The CDR3 bases are TGCGCCAGCAGCTCCGGACACCTCTATGGCTACACCTTC.